Below are 27 T cell receptor beta chains sequenced from a single sample in a study of T cell responses to AZD1222 COVID-19 vaccine. Profiling relied on immunoSEQ multiplex PCR, and the TCRdb table lists in-frame clones only, not all of them. Of 150,000 to 170,000 clones in the sample, less than 90% were seen once. The sample was peripheral blood, taken on day 0 of AZD1222 vaccination. Every receptor here comes from an adult in good health.

The rearrangement links TRBV28 to TRBJ1-2; the D gene is possibly TRBD1 (5 bases). The V gene lost 8 bases and the J gene lost 6 bases, with 16 bases spanning the gap. The length of the CDR3 is 13 residues. Germline values: CDR1 MDHEN, CDR2 SYDVKM. The CDR3 loop reads CASRPQPGNGYTF. The CDR3 nucleotides are TGTGCCAGCCGACCCCAGCCAGGGAATGGCTACACCTTC.

In its sample, this clone was seen a few times. The chain couples TRBV29-1 to TRBJ2-3; no reliable D call. This CDR3 has 14 amino acids. The germline V gene has CDR1 SQVTM and CDR2 ANQGSEA. Between the trimmed V and J ends, which lost 3 bases and 0 bases, there was a span of 10 bases. The DNA for the CDR3 is TGCAGCGTTGATTGGCCCACTAGCACAGATACGCAGTATTTT. Amino acid sequence: CSVDWPTSTDTQYF.

V and J are TRBV28 and TRBJ1-5, with D uncertain. Germline CDR1 and CDR2: MDHEN and SYDVKM. V was pared by 7 bases and J by 0 bases, with 13 bases between. The CDR3 length is 15 residues. CDR3 region: CASTRWRNSNQPQHF. In DNA form, the CDR3 reads TGTGCCAGCACTCGGTGGCGGAATAGCAATCAGCCCCAGCATTTT.

This chain uses TRBV4-1 with TRBJ1-4; a weak D match, TRBD1 (6 bases). Looked up from germline, CDR1 is MGHRA and CDR2 is YSYEKL. CDR3 size: 15 residues. The ends were cut back, 0 bases at V and 8 bases at J, with 13 bases in the middle. The CDR3 nucleotides are TGCGCCAGCAGCCAAGAGACGAGGGGGAAGGAAAAACTGTTTTTT. Amino acids: CASSQETRGKEKLFF.

V and J are TRBV19 and TRBJ1-2; D call uncertain. V was cut by 10 bases and J by 4 bases, with 25 bases left in between. The CDR3 loop spans 16 amino acids. Per germline, CDR1 LNHDA and CDR2 SQIVND (reference sequence). DNA of the CDR3: TGTGCCATACGAATCCCATATCCGGGGAAGGTCTATGGCTACACCTTC. This encodes CAIRIPYPGKVYGYTF. The full variable domain, completed using reference TRBV19 and TRBJ1-2, is DGGITQSPKYLFRKEGQNVTLSCEQNLNHDAMYWYRQDPGQGLRLIYYSQIVNDFQKGDIAEGYSVSREKKESFPLTVTSAQKNPTAFYLCAIRIPYPGKVYGYTFGSGTRLTVV.

In its sample, this clone was seen once. The J gene is TRBJ2-7, the V gene TRBV5-1; 7 bases fit TRBD1. This CDR3 region has 15 residues. The V gene end was trimmed by 0 bases and the J gene end by 1 base; junction bases not matched to a gene: 4. Looked up from germline, CDR1 is SGHRS and CDR2 is YFSETQ. CDR3 nucleotides: TGCGCCAGCAGCTTGGACAGGGGTCTTTCCTACGAGCAGTACTTC. Translating it yields CASSLDRGLSYEQYF. The full variable domain, with the rest looked up from reference TRBV5-1 and TRBJ2-7, is KAGVTQTPRYLIKTRGQQVTLSCSPISGHRSVSWYQQTPGQGLQFLFEYFSETQRNKGNFPGRFSGRQFSNSRSEMNVSTLELGDSALYLCASSLDRGLSYEQYFGPGTRLTVT.

In this sample, this clone turned up once. The chain recombines TRBV6-5 with TRBJ1-3; D is ambiguous. The CDR3 is 15 residues long. From germline, CDR1 is MNHEY and CDR2 SVGAGI. V was pared by 6 bases and J by 0 bases, with 12 bases between. The CDR3 sequence is CASSRGPSSGNTIYF. In nucleotides, the CDR3 is TGTGCCAGCAGCCGCGGACCGAGCTCTGGAAACACCATATATTTT.

This chain connects TRBV7-3 to TRBJ2-3; D not certain. Trimming removed 2 bases from V and 0 bases from J, with 3 bases in between. Germline CDR1 and CDR2: SGHTA and FQGTGA. CDR3 length equals 13 residues. The CDR3 reads CASSLSSTDTQYF. The CDR3, as DNA: TGTGCCAGCAGCTTATCTAGCACAGATACGCAGTATTTT. Supplemented by reference TRBV7-3 and TRBJ2-3, the full variable domain reads GAGVSQTPSNKVTEKGKYVELRCDPISGHTALYWYRQSLGQGPEFLIYFQGTGAADDSGLPNDRFFAVRPEGSVSTLKIQRTERGDSAVYLCASSLSSTDTQYFGPGTRLTVL.

This clone showed up just once. The V gene is TRBV24-1, the J gene TRBJ1-5; D not certain. Germline CDR1 is KGHDR and CDR2 is SFDVKD. Trimming stripped 5 bases from V and 1 base from J, with 17 bases between. This CDR3 spans 17 amino acids. The CDR3 region is CATSAPERGTSNQPQHF. CDR3 DNA sequence: TGTGCCACCAGTGCCCCCGAACGGGGTACGAGCAATCAGCCCCAGCATTTT.

The chain couples TRBV29-1 to TRBJ2-7; D is uncertain. The CDR3 loop spans 12 amino acids. Germline CDR1 reads SQVTM; CDR2 reads ANQGSEA. Trimming left V 6 bases short and J 0 bases short, with 9 bases between. This CDR3 is CSVSESSYEQYF. The CDR3, as DNA: TGCAGCGTATCGGAGAGCTCCTACGAGCAGTACTTC.

V is TRBV5-6 and J is TRBJ2-7, with D perhaps TRBD1 (6 bases). The V gene lost 4 bases and the J gene lost 3 bases, with 14 bases spanning the gap. CDR3 length: 14 residues. The germline CDR1 and CDR2 sequences are SGHDT and YYEEEE. CDR3 DNA: TGTGCCAGCAGCGTTGGACAGAGGCGCTACGAGCAGTACTTC. It yields the protein CASSVGQRRYEQYF.

This chain connects TRBV6-5 to TRBJ1-6; D ambiguous. Germline assignment: CDR1 MNHEY and CDR2 SVGAGI. V shed 5 bases and J shed 9 bases, with 17 bases lying between them. This CDR3 is 15 amino acids long. This chain's CDR3 is CASSPTGWRGSPLHF. The CDR3 DNA follows: TGTGCCAGCAGTCCCACGGGATGGCGGGGTTCACCCCTCCACTTT.

The chain couples TRBV19 to TRBJ2-3; 13 positions match TRBD2. Trimming removed 5 bases from V and 4 bases from J; junction bases left unmatched: 6. In germline, CDR1 is LNHDA, CDR2 SQIVND (reference sequence). The CDR3 totals 16 residues. The chain's CDR3 is CASSPGLAGNADTQYF. The CDR3 DNA sequence: TGTGCCAGTAGTCCGGGACTAGCGGGGAATGCAGATACGCAGTATTTT. Full variable domain (missing parts from reference TRBV19 and TRBJ2-3): DGGITQSPKYLFRKEGQNVTLSCEQNLNHDAMYWYRQDPGQGLRLIYYSQIVNDFQKGDIAEGYSVSREKKESFPLTVTSAQKNPTAFYLCASSPGLAGNADTQYFGPGTRLTVL.

A single count supports this clone. The chain is built from TRBV4-3 and TRBJ2-3; TRBD1 or TRBD2 may be the D gene (6 bases each). The CDR3 runs to 13 residues. V lost 4 bases and J lost 4, with 9 bases in between. CDR1 is LGHNA and CDR2 is YSLEER in the germline V gene. This chain's CDR3 is CASSRGAADTQYF. The CDR3 bases are TGCGCCAGCAGCCGGGGGGCAGCAGATACGCAGTATTTT.

The chain couples TRBV28 to TRBJ2-7; 16 nucleotides agree with TRBD2. Germline CDR1 reads MDHEN; CDR2 reads SYDVKM. Trimming took 5 bases from V and 11 from J; bases not matched to a gene: 3. CDR3 size: 13 residues. CDR3 residues: CASSAGLAGGEYF. The DNA for the CDR3 is TGTGCCAGCAGTGCGGGACTAGCGGGGGGGGAGTACTTC.

V and J are TRBV6-5 and TRBJ1-1, with 9 bases lining up with TRBD1. Germline V lookup: CDR1 MNHEY, CDR2 SVGAGI. After removal of 8 bases from V and 5 bases from J, the junction contained 0 bases not matched to a gene. This CDR3 region has 11 residues. For the CDR3, the DNA is TGTGCCAGCGGGACAGGGACTGAAGCTTTCTTT. It translates to CASGTGTEAFF.

The rearrangement links TRBV19 to TRBJ1-1; 8 bases agree with TRBD1. CDR1 LNHDA and CDR2 SQIVND come from the germline V gene (reference sequence). J was trimmed by 10 bases and V by 3 bases; bases with no gene match: 4. The CDR3 is 12 amino acids. The CDR3 nucleotides read TGTGCCAGTAGTATCAGGGGGCGCGGAGCTTTCTTT. The encoded protein is CASSIRGRGAFF.

This chain joins TRBV7-2 and TRBJ2-1; D is possibly TRBD2 (6 bases). Trimming pared 6 bases from V and 2 bases from J, leaving 14 bases between. The CDR3 sequence is 15 residues long. Per germline, CDR1 SGHTA and CDR2 FQGNSA. The CDR3 DNA reads as TGTGCCAGCAGTCAGGCGGGGACGGCCTACAATGAGCAGTTCTTC. This translates into CASSQAGTAYNEQFF. The full variable domain, rest sourced from reference TRBV7-2 and TRBJ2-1, is GAGVSQSPSNKVTEKGKDVELRCDPISGHTALYWYRQSLGQGLEFLIYFQGNSAPDKSGLPSDRFSAERTGGSVSTLTIQRTQQEDSAVYLCASSQAGTAYNEQFFGPGTRLTVL.

The chain recombines TRBV6-2 or TRBV6-3 with TRBJ2-7, with D possibly being TRBD2 (7 bases). Germline CDR1 and CDR2: MNHEY and SVGEGT. Trimming left V 2 bases short and J 2 bases short, with 13 bases between. The CDR3 totals 15 residues. The CDR3 DNA reads as TGTGCCAGCAGTTACGGGTCGGGGGGCGCCTACGAGCAGTACTTC. This sequence encodes CASSYGSGGAYEQYF.

The chain recombines TRBV28 with TRBJ1-2, with D possibly TRBD1 on 6 matching bases. V lost 7 bases, J lost 8 bases, and 11 bases lay in between. Germline V lookup: CDR1 MDHEN, CDR2 SYDVKM. The CDR3 is 11 amino acids. DNA for the CDR3: TGTGCCAGCACCAGGGGCATGGGCTACACCTTC. Translating gives CASTRGMGYTF.

The V gene is TRBV3-1 (or the pseudogene TRBV3-2), the J gene TRBJ2-5; D remains ambiguous. The length of the CDR3 is 12 residues. Trimming removed 5 bases at V and 2 bases at J, with 6 bases between. Germline V gene lookup returns CDR1 LGHDT and CDR2 YNNKEL (reference sequence). In DNA form, the CDR3 reads TGTGCCAGCAGCTCCAGACAAGAGACCCAGTACTTC. Translating gives CASSSRQETQYF.

V and J are TRBV7-2 and TRBJ2-7; a weak D match, TRBD1 (5 bases). This CDR3 is built from 13 residues. Trimming pared 4 bases from V and 3 bases from J, leaving 10 bases between. Germline V lookup: CDR1 SGHTA, CDR2 FQGNSA. As DNA, the CDR3 is TGTGCCAGCAGCTGGGGCAGAGTCTACGAGCAGTACTTC. Translated, it gives CASSWGRVYEQYF.

The J gene is TRBJ1-2, the V gene TRBV5-6; TRBD1 agrees at 9 bases. Unmatched junction bases numbered 6, after V lost 4 bases and J lost 5 bases. Looked up from germline, CDR1 is SGHDT and CDR2 is YYEEEE. The CDR3 length is 14 residues. CDR3 protein: CASSGTGLGYGYTF. The CDR3 region has the DNA TGTGCCAGCAGCGGGACAGGGCTGGGGTATGGCTACACCTTC.

The CDR3 coding sequence is TGTGCCAGCAGCTTGGCGGGAAGGAACACTGAAGCTTTCTTT. This sequence encodes CASSLAGRNTEAFF. This chain connects TRBV5-4 to TRBJ1-1; D not certain. The CDR3 is 14 residues long. CDR1 SGHNT and CDR2 YYREEE come from the germline V gene (reference sequence). Between the trimmed V and J ends, which lost 0 bases and 1 base, there was a span of 7 bases.

The genes are TRBV7-9 and TRBJ2-7; 11 bases align to TRBD1. Germline assignment: CDR1 SEHNR and CDR2 FQNEAQ (reference sequence). Trimming removed 4 bases from V and 1 base from J; junction bases left unmatched: 6. The CDR3 consists of 16 residues. CDR3 bases: TGTGCCAGCAGCTCCGGTGGACAGGGGGCGTCCTACGAGCAGTACTTC. Its translation: CASSSGGQGASYEQYF. The full variable domain, its missing parts supplied by reference TRBV7-9 and TRBJ2-7, is DTGVSQNPRHKITKRGQNVTFRCDPISEHNRLYWYRQTLGQGPEFLTYFQNEAQLEKSRLLSDRFSAERPKGSFSTLEIQRTEQGDSAMYLCASSSGGQGASYEQYFGPGTRLTVT.

The gene calls are TRBV7-2 and TRBJ1-5; 9 bases fit TRBD1. Germline V gene sequence: CDR1 SGHTA, CDR2 FQGNSA. The CDR3 spans 16 residues. V gave up 1 base and J gave up 6 bases; unmatched junction bases: 7. The CDR3 loop reads CASSLGDRDRVQPQHF. The CDR3 bases are TGTGCCAGCAGCTTAGGGGACCGGGACAGGGTTCAGCCCCAGCATTTT. Full variable domain (remainder filled in from reference TRBV7-2 and TRBJ1-5): GAGVSQSPSNKVTEKGKDVELRCDPISGHTALYWYRQSLGQGLEFLIYFQGNSAPDKSGLPSDRFSAERTGGSVSTLTIQRTQQEDSAVYLCASSLGDRDRVQPQHFGDGTRLSIL.

The chain recombines TRBV7-9 with TRBJ2-1, with a tentative D call TRBD2 (6 bases). V lost 5 bases to trimming and J lost 8 bases, with 16 bases between them. CDR1 SEHNR and CDR2 FQNEAQ come from the germline V gene (reference sequence). The CDR3 consists of 14 residues. CDR3 amino acids: CASSAAGRRDEQFF. The CDR3 bases are TGTGCCAGCAGCGCGGCGGGACGGAGGGATGAGCAGTTCTTC.